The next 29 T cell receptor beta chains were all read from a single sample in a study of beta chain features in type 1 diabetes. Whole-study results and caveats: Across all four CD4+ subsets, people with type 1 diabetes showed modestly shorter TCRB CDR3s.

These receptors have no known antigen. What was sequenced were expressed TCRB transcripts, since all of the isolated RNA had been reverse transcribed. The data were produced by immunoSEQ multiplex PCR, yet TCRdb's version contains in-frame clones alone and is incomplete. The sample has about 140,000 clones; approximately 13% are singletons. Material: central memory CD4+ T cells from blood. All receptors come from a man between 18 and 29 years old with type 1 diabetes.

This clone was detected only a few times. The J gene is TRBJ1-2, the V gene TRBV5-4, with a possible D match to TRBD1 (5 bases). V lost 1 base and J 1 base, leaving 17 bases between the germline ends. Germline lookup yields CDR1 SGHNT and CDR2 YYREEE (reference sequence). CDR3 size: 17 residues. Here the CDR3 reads CASSLSLRTLINYGYTF. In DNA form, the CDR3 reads TGTGCCAGCAGCTTGTCACTCCGGACACTTATTAACTATGGCTACACCTTC.

The CDR3 region is CSVLSGTNQPQHF. The CDR3 DNA sequence: TGCAGCGTTCTCTCGGGGACAAATCAGCCCCAGCATTTT. This chain connects TRBV29-1 to TRBJ1-5; D may be TRBD1 (6 bases). V dropped 5 bases and J dropped 4 bases, with 12 bases sitting between them. The CDR3 consists of 13 residues. The germline V gene has CDR1 SQVTM and CDR2 ANQGSEA.

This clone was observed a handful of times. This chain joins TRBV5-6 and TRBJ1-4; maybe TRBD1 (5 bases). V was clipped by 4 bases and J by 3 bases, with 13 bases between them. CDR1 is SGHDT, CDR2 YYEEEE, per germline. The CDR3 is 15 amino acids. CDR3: CASSQSGAPNEKLFF. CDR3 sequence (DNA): TGTGCCAGCAGCCAGAGCGGGGCCCCTAATGAAAAACTGTTTTTT.

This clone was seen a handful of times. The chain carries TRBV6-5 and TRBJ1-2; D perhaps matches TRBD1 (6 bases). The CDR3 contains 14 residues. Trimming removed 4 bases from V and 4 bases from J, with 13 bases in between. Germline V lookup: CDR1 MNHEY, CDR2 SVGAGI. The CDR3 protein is CASSWGRYAYGYTF. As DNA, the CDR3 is TGTGCCAGCAGTTGGGGGCGTTATGCCTATGGCTACACCTTC.

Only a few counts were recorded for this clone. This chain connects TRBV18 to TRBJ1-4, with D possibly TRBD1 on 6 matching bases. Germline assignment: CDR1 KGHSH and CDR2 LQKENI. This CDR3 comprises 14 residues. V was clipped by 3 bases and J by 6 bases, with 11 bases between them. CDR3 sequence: CASSPEQGYEKLFF. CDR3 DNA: TGTGCCAGCTCACCCGAACAGGGTTATGAAAAACTGTTTTTT.

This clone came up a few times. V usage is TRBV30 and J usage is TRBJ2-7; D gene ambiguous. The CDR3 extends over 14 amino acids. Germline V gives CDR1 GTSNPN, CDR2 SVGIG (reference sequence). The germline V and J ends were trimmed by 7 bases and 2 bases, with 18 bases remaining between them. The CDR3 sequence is CAYNTGNYPYEQYF. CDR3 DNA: TGTGCCTACAACACCGGTAATTATCCCTACGAGCAGTACTTC.

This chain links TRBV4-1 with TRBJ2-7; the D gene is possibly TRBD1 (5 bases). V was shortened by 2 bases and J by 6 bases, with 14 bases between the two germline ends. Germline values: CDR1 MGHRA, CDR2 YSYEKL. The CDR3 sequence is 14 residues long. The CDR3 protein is CASSQTGPLAEQYF. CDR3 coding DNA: TGCGCCAGCAGCCAAACAGGTCCGTTAGCCGAGCAGTACTTC.

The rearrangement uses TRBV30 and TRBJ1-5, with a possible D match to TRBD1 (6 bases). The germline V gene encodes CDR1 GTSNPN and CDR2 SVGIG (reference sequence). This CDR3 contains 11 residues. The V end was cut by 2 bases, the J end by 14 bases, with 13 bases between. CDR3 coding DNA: TGTGCCTGGAGTACAGGGACCGTAAAGCATTTT. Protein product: CAWSTGTVKHF.

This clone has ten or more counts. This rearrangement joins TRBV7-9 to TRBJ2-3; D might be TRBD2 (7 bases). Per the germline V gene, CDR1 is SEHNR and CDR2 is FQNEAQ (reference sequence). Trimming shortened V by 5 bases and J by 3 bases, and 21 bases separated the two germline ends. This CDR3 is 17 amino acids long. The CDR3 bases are TGTGCCAGCAGCCCCACCAGAACGGGGGGCCGGACAGATACGCAGTATTTT. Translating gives CASSPTRTGGRTDTQYF.

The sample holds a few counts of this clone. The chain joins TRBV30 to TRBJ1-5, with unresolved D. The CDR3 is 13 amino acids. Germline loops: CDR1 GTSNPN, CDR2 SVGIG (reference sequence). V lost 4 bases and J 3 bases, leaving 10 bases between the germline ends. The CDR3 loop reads CAWKDSHNQPQHF. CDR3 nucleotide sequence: TGTGCCTGGAAAGACTCGCACAATCAGCCCCAGCATTTT.

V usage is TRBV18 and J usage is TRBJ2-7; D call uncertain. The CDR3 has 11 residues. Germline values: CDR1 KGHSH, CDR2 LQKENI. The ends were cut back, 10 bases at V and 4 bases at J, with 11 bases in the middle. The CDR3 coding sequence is TGTGCCACCACGGATGATTACGAGCAGTACTTC. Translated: CATTDDYEQYF.

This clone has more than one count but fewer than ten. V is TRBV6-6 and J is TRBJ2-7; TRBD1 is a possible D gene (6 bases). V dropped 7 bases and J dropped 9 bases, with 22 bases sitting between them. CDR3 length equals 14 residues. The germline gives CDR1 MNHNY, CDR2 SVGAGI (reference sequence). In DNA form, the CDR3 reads TGTGCCAGCACCGCACAGGGTTATGGTTTTGTGCAGTACTTC. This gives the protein CASTAQGYGFVQYF.

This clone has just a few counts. CDR3 in DNA: TGTGCCAGCAGCCCTTGGGGCGGGGGGGCGGCTCGGACAGATACGCAGTATTTT. The encoded protein is CASSPWGGGAARTDTQYF. The V call is TRBV7-6, the J call TRBJ2-3; TRBD2 agrees at 9 bases. Germline V CDR1 and CDR2: SGHVS, FNYEAQ. CDR3 length: 18 residues. With V trimmed by 5 bases and J by 3 bases, 15 bases remained unmatched.

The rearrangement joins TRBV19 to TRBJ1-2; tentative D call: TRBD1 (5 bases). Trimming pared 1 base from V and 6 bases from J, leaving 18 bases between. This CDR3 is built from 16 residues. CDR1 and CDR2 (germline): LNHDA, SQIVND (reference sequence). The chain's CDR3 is CASSIGLGPTRHGYTF. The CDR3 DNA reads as TGTGCCAGTAGTATAGGGTTGGGACCGACCAGGCATGGCTACACCTTC. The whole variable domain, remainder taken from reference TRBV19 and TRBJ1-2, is DGGITQSPKYLFRKEGQNVTLSCEQNLNHDAMYWYRQDPGQGLRLIYYSQIVNDFQKGDIAEGYSVSREKKESFPLTVTSAQKNPTAFYLCASSIGLGPTRHGYTFGSGTRLTVV.

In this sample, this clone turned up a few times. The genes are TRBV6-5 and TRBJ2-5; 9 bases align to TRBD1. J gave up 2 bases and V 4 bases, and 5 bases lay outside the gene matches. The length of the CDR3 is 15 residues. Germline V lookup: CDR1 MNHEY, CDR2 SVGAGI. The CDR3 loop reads CASSSPTGGQETQYF. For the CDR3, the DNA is TGTGCCAGCAGTTCCCCGACAGGGGGACAAGAGACCCAGTACTTC.

The CDR3: CASSTYQGSTDTQYF. The CDR3 nucleotides are TGTGCCAGCAGCACCTATCAGGGAAGCACAGATACGCAGTATTTT. This chain joins TRBV7-8 and TRBJ2-3, with TRBD1 as a possible D gene (5 bases). Germline lookup yields CDR1 SGHVS and CDR2 FQNEAQ. Trimming took off 5 bases at V and 0 bases at J, with 12 bases between the two ends. CDR3 length: 15 residues.

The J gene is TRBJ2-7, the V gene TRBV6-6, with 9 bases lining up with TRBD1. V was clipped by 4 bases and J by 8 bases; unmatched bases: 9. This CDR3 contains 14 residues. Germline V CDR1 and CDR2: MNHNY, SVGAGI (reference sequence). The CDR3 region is CASSSNPTGGKQYF. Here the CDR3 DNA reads TGTGCCAGCAGTTCCAACCCGACAGGGGGTAAGCAGTACTTC.

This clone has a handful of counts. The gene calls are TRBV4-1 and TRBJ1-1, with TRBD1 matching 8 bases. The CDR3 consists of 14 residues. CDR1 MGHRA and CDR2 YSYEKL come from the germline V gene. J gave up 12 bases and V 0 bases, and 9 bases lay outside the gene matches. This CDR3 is CASSQDVADRVSFF. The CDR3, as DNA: TGCGCCAGCAGCCAAGACGTTGCGGACAGGGTATCTTTCTTT.

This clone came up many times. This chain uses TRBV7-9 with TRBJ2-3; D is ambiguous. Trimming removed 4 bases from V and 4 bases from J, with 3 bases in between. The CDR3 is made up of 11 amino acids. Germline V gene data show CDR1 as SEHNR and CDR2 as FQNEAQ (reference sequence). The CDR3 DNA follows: TGTGCCAGCAGCTCGGCAGATACGCAGTATTTT. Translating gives CASSSADTQYF.

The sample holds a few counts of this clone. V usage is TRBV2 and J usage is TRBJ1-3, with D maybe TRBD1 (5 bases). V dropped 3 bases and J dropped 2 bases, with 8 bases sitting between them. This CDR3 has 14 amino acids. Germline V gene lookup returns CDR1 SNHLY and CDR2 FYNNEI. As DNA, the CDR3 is TGTGCCAGCAGTGATCAGGGAGCTGGAAACACCATATATTTT. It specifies CASSDQGAGNTIYF.

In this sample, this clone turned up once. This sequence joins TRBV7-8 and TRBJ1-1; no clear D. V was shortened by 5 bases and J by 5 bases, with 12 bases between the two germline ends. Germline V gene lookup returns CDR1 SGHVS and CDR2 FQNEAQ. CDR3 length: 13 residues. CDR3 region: CASSLGRATEAFF. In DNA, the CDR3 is TGTGCCAGCAGCCTGGGGAGGGCTACTGAAGCTTTCTTT.

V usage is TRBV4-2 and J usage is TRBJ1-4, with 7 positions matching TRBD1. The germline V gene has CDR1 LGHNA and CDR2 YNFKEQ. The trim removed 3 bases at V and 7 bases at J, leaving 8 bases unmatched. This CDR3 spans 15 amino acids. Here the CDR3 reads CASSHPRQGGEKLFF. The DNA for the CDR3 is TGTGCCAGCAGCCACCCTCGACAGGGAGGTGAAAAACTGTTTTTT.

CDR3 region: CASSEAIVWDNKETQYF. The CDR3 region has the DNA TGTGCCAGCAGTGAAGCGATAGTCTGGGACAACAAAGAGACCCAGTACTTC. The chain has TRBV2 and TRBJ2-5; possibly TRBD1 for D (6 bases). From germline, CDR1 is SNHLY and CDR2 FYNNEI. CDR3 length: 17 residues. V lost 0 bases, J lost 3 bases, and 17 bases lay in between.

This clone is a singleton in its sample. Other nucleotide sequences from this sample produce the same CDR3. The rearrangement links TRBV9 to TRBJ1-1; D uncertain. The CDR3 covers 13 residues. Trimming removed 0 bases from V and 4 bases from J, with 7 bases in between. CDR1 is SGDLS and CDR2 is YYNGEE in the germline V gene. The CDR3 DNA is TGTGCCAGCAGCGTAGCCGGGAGCACTGAAGCTTTCTTT. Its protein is CASSVAGSTEAFF.

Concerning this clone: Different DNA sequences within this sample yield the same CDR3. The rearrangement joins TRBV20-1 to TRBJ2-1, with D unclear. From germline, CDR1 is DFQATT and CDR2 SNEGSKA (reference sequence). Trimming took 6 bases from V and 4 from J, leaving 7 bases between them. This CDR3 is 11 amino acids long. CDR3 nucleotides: TGCAGTGCCCCACAGTACAATGAGCAGTTCTTC. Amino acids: CSAPQYNEQFF.

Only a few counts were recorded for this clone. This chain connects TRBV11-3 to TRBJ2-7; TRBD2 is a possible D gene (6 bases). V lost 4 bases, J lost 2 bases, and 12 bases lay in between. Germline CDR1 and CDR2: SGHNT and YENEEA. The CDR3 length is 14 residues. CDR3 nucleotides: TGTGCCAGCAGCTCCCCGGGACTTGCCTACGAGCAGTACTTC. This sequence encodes CASSSPGLAYEQYF. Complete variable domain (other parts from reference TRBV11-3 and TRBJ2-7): EAGVVQSPRYKIIEKKQPVAFWCNPISGHNTLYWYLQNLGQGPELLIRYENEEAVDDSQLPKDRFSAERLKGVDSTLKIQPAELGDSAVYLCASSSPGLAYEQYFGPGTRLTVT.

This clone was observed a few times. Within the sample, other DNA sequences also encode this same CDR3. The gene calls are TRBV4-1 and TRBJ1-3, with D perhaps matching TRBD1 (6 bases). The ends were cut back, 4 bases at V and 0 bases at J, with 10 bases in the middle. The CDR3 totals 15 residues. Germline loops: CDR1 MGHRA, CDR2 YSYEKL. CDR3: CASSPGQLSGNTIYF. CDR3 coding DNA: TGCGCCAGCAGCCCCGGACAGCTCTCTGGAAACACCATATATTTT.

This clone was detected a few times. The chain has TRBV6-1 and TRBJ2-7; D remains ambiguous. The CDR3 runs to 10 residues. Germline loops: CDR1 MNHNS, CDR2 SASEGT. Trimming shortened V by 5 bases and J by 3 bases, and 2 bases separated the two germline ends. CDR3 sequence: CASSNYEQYF. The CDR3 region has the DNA TGTGCCAGCAGTAACTACGAGCAGTACTTC.

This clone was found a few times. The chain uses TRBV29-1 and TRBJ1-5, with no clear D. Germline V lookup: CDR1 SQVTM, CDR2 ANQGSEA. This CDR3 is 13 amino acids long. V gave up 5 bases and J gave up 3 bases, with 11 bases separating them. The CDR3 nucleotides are TGCAGCGTTATAGGCAGCTACAATCAGCCCCAGCATTTT. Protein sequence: CSVIGSYNQPQHF.